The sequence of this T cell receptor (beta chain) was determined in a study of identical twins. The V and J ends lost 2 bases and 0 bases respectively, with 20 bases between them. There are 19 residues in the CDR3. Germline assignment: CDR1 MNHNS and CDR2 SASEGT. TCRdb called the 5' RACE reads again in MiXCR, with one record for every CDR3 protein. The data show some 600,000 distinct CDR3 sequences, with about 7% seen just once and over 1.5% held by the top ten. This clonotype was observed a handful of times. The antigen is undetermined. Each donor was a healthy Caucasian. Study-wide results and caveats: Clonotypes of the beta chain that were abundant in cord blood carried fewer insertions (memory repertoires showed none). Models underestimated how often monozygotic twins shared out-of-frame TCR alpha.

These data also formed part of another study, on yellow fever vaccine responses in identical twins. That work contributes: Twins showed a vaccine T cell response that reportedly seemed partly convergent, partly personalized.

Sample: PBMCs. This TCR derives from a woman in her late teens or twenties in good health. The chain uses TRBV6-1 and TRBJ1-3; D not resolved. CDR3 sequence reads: CASSELSGRKGSSGNTIYF. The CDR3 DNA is TGTGCCAGCAGTGAACTGAGCGGGCGGAAAGGGAGCTCTGGAAACACCATATATTTT.